This is a list of T cell receptor beta chains from one sample in a study of cytomegalovirus exposure and HLA in healthy donors. Assay used: immunoSEQ multiplex PCR; TCRdb lists only in-frame clones, some missing. The sample includes over 150,000 clones, approximately 80% of them seen just once. Sequenced: PBMCs. Receptors were obtained from a woman aged 45-65 years in good health and CMV-seronegative. The CDR3 runs from the conserved cysteine through the conserved F or W. The D gene is left open where the match is weak. Where a row states a size, it is once, few, many or the class of an expanded clone; other rows omit it.

V gene	D gene	J gene	clone size	CDR3 protein	CDR3 DNA
TRBV4-2	NA	TRBJ1-2	NA	CASSQDRLAGYGYTF	TGTGCCAGCAGCCAGGATAGGTTAGCGGGGTATGGCTACACCTTC
TRBV7-9	NA	TRBJ2-1	NA	CASSFSTGVSYNEQFF	TGTGCCAGCAGCTTTTCCACGGGGGTTTCCTACAATGAGCAGTTCTTC
TRBV7-2	TRBD2	TRBJ2-1	NA	CASSARTSGTYNEQFF	TGTGCCAGCAGCGCCCGGACTAGCGGGACCTACAATGAGCAGTTCTTC
TRBV5-6	NA	TRBJ1-2	NA	CASSLDGQGYGYTF	TGTGCCAGCAGCTTGGATGGACAAGGCTATGGCTACACCTTC
TRBV5-1	TRBD1	TRBJ2-5	once	CASSFPGGAAETQYF	TGCGCCAGCAGCTTTCCAGGGGGCGCCGCGGAGACCCAGTACTTC
TRBV6-5	NA	TRBJ2-7	NA	CASSYRQGGREQYF	TGTGCCAGCAGTTACAGGCAGGGCGGTCGCGAGCAGTACTTC
TRBV19	NA	TRBJ2-7	NA	CASSIRQGISYEQYF	TGTGCCAGTAGTATACGGCAGGGAATCTCCTACGAGCAGTACTTC
TRBV28	NA	TRBJ1-3	NA	CASSFGQRYGSGNTIYF	TGTGCCAGCAGTTTTGGGCAAAGATACGGCTCTGGAAACACCATATATTTT
TRBV5-4	NA	TRBJ1-2	NA	CASSATANYGNTF	TGTGCCAGCAGCGCGACAGCTAACTATGGCAACACCTTC
TRBV7-2	NA	TRBJ1-2	NA	CASSLVQGGYTF	TGTGCCAGCAGCTTAGTTCAGGGCGGCTACACCTTC
TRBV15	TRBD2	TRBJ2-7	NA	CATSRGGGLAAYEQYF	TGTGCCACCAGCAGAGGGGGAGGACTAGCGGCTTACGAGCAGTACTTC
TRBV7-2	TRBD1	TRBJ2-7	NA	CASSMDRTGVEQYF	TGTGCCAGCAGCATGGACAGGACAGGGGTCGAGCAGTACTTC
TRBV13	NA	TRBJ1-1	NA	CASSPTGKNTEAFF	TGTGCCAGCAGCCCTACAGGGAAGAACACTGAAGCTTTCTTT
TRBV6-4	TRBD2	TRBJ2-3	NA	CASSEVSSGSTDTQYF	TGTGCCAGCAGTGAAGTTTCTAGCGGAAGCACAGATACGCAGTATTTT
TRBV28	NA	TRBJ1-1	NA	CASSYPGLDTEAFF	TGTGCCAGCAGTTACCCGGGTTTGGACACTGAAGCTTTCTTT
TRBV7-2	TRBD1	TRBJ1-2	NA	CASRLGQGPYGYTF	TGTGCCAGCAGGCTGGGACAGGGTCCCTATGGCTACACCTTC
TRBV5-4	TRBD2	TRBJ2-1	NA	CASSWGLAGTYNEQFF	TGTGCCAGCAGCTGGGGACTAGCGGGAACCTACAATGAGCAGTTCTTC
TRBV4-1	NA	TRBJ2-5	NA	CASSVLLVGAQYF	TGCGCCAGCAGCGTCCTACTCGTCGGGGCCCAGTACTTC
TRBV11-2	NA	TRBJ2-1	NA	CASSLEGLGYNEQFF	TGTGCCAGCAGCTTAGAAGGACTGGGCTACAATGAGCAGTTCTTC
TRBV5-5	TRBD1	TRBJ1-2	NA	CASRPPGQTTLGGYTF	TGTGCCAGCAGACCGCCGGGACAGACTACTCTAGGTGGCTACACCTTC
TRBV2	NA	TRBJ2-5	NA	CASRGAAGETQYF	TGTGCCAGCAGAGGAGCGGCGGGGGAGACCCAGTACTTC
TRBV11-2	NA	TRBJ2-7	NA	CASSLPGNYEQYF	TGTGCCAGCAGCTTACCGGGGAACTACGAGCAGTACTTC
TRBV28	TRBD1	TRBJ1-3	NA	CASTLTGLRGNTIYF	TGTGCCAGCACCTTGACAGGGCTGCGTGGAAACACCATATATTTT
TRBV5-1	NA	TRBJ1-1	NA	CASSLTPGVNTEAFF	TGCGCCAGCAGCTTGACGCCAGGGGTGAACACTGAAGCTTTCTTT
TRBV10-3	NA	TRBJ1-4	few	CATSGPTNEKLFF	TGTGCCACGTCAGGGCCAACTAATGAAAAACTGTTTTTT
TRBV5-5	NA	TRBJ1-5	NA	CASSYWAGDNQPQHF	TGTGCCAGCAGCTATTGGGCAGGGGATAATCAGCCCCAGCATTTT
TRBV14	NA	TRBJ2-1	NA	CASSQDRTHRQFF	TGTGCCAGCAGCCAAGATCGGACTCATCGGCAGTTCTTC
TRBV6-6	TRBD1	TRBJ2-7	NA	CASSPDRAQHNEQYF	TGTGCCAGCAGTCCGGACAGGGCTCAGCATAACGAGCAGTACTTC
TRBV9	NA	TRBJ2-5	NA	CASSYPRSGALGETQYF	TGTGCCAGCAGCTATCCCCGAAGTGGGGCGCTCGGAGAGACCCAGTACTTC
TRBV6-5	NA	TRBJ2-1	NA	CASSYIRGSTEQFF	TGTGCCAGCAGTTACATACGGGGGAGTACTGAGCAGTTCTTC
TRBV27	TRBD1	TRBJ2-2	NA	CASSLLTGPTGELFF	TGTGCCAGCAGTTTATTGACAGGGCCGACCGGGGAGCTGTTTTTT
TRBV6-4	TRBD2	TRBJ2-1	NA	CASSGDSGGPYNEQFF	TGTGCCAGCAGTGGGGATAGCGGGGGACCCTACAATGAGCAGTTCTTC
TRBV2	TRBD1	TRBJ1-1	NA	CASSGHRGLSTEAFF	TGTGCCAGCAGTGGGCACAGGGGGCTGAGCACTGAAGCTTTCTTT
TRBV27	NA	TRBJ1-3	NA	CASSLGADRAGNTIYF	TGTGCCAGCAGTTTAGGAGCGGATAGGGCTGGAAACACCATATATTTT
TRBV4-2	NA	TRBJ2-1	NA	CASSQQTRGNNEQFF	TGTGCCAGCAGCCAACAGACTCGGGGGAACAATGAGCAGTTCTTC
TRBV11-3	NA	TRBJ2-7	NA	CASSSQGGGSYEQYF	TGTGCCAGCAGCTCTCAGGGAGGAGGATCCTACGAGCAGTACTTC
TRBV7-2	NA	TRBJ2-2	once	CASSPFGELFF	TGTGCCAGCAGCCCCTTCGGGGAGCTGTTTTTT
TRBV7-9	TRBD2	TRBJ2-1	NA	CASSLGTSGSSYNEQFF	TGTGCCAGCAGCTTAGGGACTAGCGGGAGCTCCTACAATGAGCAGTTCTTC
TRBV6-1	NA	TRBJ1-6	NA	CATFWTAHNSPLHF	TGTGCCACTTTTTGGACAGCACATAATTCACCCCTCCACTTT
TRBV2	TRBD2	TRBJ2-5	NA	CASSALAGGGAETQYF	TGTGCCAGCAGTGCCTTAGCGGGGGGGGGTGCGGAGACCCAGTACTTC
TRBV29-1	TRBD1	TRBJ2-3	NA	CSVEGGDRAPDTQYF	TGCAGCGTTGAGGGAGGGGACAGGGCTCCAGATACGCAGTATTTT
TRBV7-2	NA	TRBJ2-3	NA	CASSPVPGFRGTDTQYF	TGTGCCAGCAGCCCGGTACCGGGCTTTCGAGGGACAGATACGCAGTATTTT
TRBV4-3	NA	TRBJ2-5	NA	CASSQDRLGDPKETQYF	TGCGCCAGCAGCCAAGATCGGCTAGGCGACCCGAAAGAGACCCAGTACTTC
TRBV7-9	NA	TRBJ2-3	few	CASSQTDTQYF	TGTGCCAGCAGCCAGACAGATACGCAGTATTTT
TRBV28	NA	TRBJ1-1	NA	CASSSPKNTEAFF	TGTGCCAGCAGTTCCCCCAAGAACACTGAAGCTTTCTTT
TRBV11-2	NA	TRBJ2-7	NA	CASSLIASSSYEQYF	TGTGCCAGCAGCTTAATAGCGTCGAGCTCCTACGAGCAGTACTTC
TRBV19	TRBD1	TRBJ1-1	NA	CASLDRGTEAFF	TGTGCCAGCTTGGACAGGGGCACTGAAGCTTTCTTT
TRBV5-1	TRBD1	TRBJ2-1	NA	CASSGGQVNNEQFF	TGCGCCAGCAGCGGTGGACAGGTAAACAATGAGCAGTTCTTC
TRBV19	NA	TRBJ1-1	NA	CASRFYLTGKTEAFF	TGTGCCAGTAGATTTTATCTAACAGGGAAAACTGAAGCTTTCTTT
TRBV18	NA	TRBJ2-7	once	CASSPPGQGGEQYF	TGTGCCAGCTCACCACCTGGGCAGGGCGGCGAGCAGTACTTC
TRBV27	TRBD1	TRBJ1-1	NA	CASSSRTGARAEAFF	TGTGCCAGCAGTTCACGGACAGGGGCACGGGCTGAAGCTTTCTTT
TRBV4-1	TRBD2	TRBJ2-1	NA	CASSQGTSGMGGNEQFF	TGCGCCAGCAGCCAAGGGACTAGCGGGATGGGGGGGAATGAGCAGTTCTTC
TRBV7-9	TRBD1	TRBJ2-7	NA	CASSLRQGSGEQYF	TGTGCCAGCAGCTTAAGACAGGGCAGTGGCGAGCAGTACTTC
TRBV7-9	NA	TRBJ1-4	NA	CASSLPQVPNEKLFF	TGTGCCAGCAGCCTCCCACAGGTCCCTAATGAAAAACTGTTTTTT
TRBV7-3	TRBD1	TRBJ1-2	NA	CASSLNPGTGGNSYYGYTF	TGTGCCAGCAGCTTAAACCCCGGGACAGGGGGCAATTCGTACTATGGCTACACCTTC
TRBV7-3	TRBD1	TRBJ2-6	NA	CASSARTGPFSGANVLTF	TGTGCCAGCAGCGCCAGGACAGGGCCTTTCTCTGGGGCCAACGTCCTGACTTTC
TRBV7-2	TRBD2	TRBJ2-7	NA	CASSLAGGPAAEQYF	TGTGCCAGCAGTCTAGCGGGAGGTCCCGCCGCCGAGCAGTACTTC
TRBV30	TRBD2	TRBJ2-7	NA	CAFGLAGGYEQYF	TGTGCCTTCGGACTAGCGGGGGGATACGAGCAGTACTTC
TRBV2	TRBD1	TRBJ2-5	NA	CASSSGTGVFYEETQYF	TGTGCCAGCAGTTCCGGGACAGGGGTGTTTTACGAAGAGACCCAGTACTTC
TRBV9	NA	TRBJ1-2	NA	CASSDRARDHNYGYTF	TGTGCCAGCAGCGACCGGGCACGGGATCATAACTATGGCTACACCTTC